A single sample is the source of the 9 T cell receptor beta chains below, sequenced in a study of T cells after yellow fever vaccination. TCRdb redid the calling of the 5' RACE reads with MiXCR, one entry per CDR3 protein. Altogether approximately 330,000 distinct CDR3 sequences are present, about 4% being singletons, with the ten largest covering 20% to 25%. The sequences come from PBMCs, collected 5 days after the yellow fever booster vaccination. Receptor source: a man aged 18 to 30 who received the YFV17D yellow fever vaccine.

This clonotype was detected a few times. V usage is TRBV20-1 and J usage is TRBJ2-5, with unresolved D. The CDR3 length is 13 residues. Germline V lookup: CDR1 DFQATT, CDR2 SNEGSKA (reference sequence). Between the trimmed V and J ends, which lost 0 bases and 5 bases, there was a span of 10 bases. DNA for the CDR3: TGCAGTGCTAGAGAGGGGTATGGGGAGACCCAGTACTTC. Encoded protein: CSAREGYGETQYF.

This clonotype was seen repeatedly, ten times or more. J is TRBJ1-2 and V is TRBV28; a possible D gene is TRBD1 (5 bases). This CDR3 is 13 amino acids long. Germline V lookup: CDR1 MDHEN, CDR2 SYDVKM. V was cut by 5 bases and J by 0 bases, with 7 bases left in between. This CDR3 reads CASSRQPNYGYTF. DNA of the CDR3: TGTGCCAGCAGTCGACAGCCTAACTATGGCTACACCTTC.

This clonotype was recorded many times. The genes are TRBV7-3 and TRBJ2-5, with 10 bases matching TRBD2. Losses at the gene ends were 5 bases for V and 5 bases for J; bases not matched to a gene: 8. This CDR3 comprises 15 residues. Germline V gene sequence: CDR1 SGHTA, CDR2 FQGTGA. DNA of the CDR3: TGTGCCAGCAGCCCGTCGGGACTAGCGTCGGAGACCCAGTACTTC. Its protein product is CASSPSGLASETQYF.

V usage is TRBV3-1 and J usage is TRBJ2-2; TRBD1 matches 8 bases. CDR3 length: 16 amino acids. Germline V gene data show CDR1 as LGHDT and CDR2 as YNNKEL (reference sequence). With 4 bases clipped from V and 3 bases from J, the junction kept 7 bases outside the gene matches. The CDR3 loop reads CASSPFRGLDTGELFF. The CDR3 region has the DNA TGTGCCAGCAGCCCATTCAGGGGGCTGGACACCGGGGAGCTGTTTTTT. Together with reference TRBV3-1 and TRBJ2-2, the CDR3 gives the full variable domain: DTAVSQTPKYLVTQMGNDKSIKCEQNLGHDTMYWYKQDSKKFLKIMFSYNNKELIINETVPNRFSPKSPDKAHLNLHINSLELGDSAVYFCASSPFRGLDTGELFFGEGSRLTVL.

This clonotype was found a few times. DNA for the CDR3: TGCGCCAGCAGCTTGGAGGGGACAGGCGTGTCGAAACTGTTTTTT. The encoded protein is CASSLEGTGVSKLFF. V is TRBV5-1 and J is TRBJ1-4; TRBD1 aligns across 8 bases. The CDR3 has 15 residues. Germline loops: CDR1 SGHRS, CDR2 YFSETQ. V lost 0 bases, J lost 11 bases, and 9 bases stayed unmatched. The full variable domain, with the rest looked up from reference TRBV5-1 and TRBJ1-4, is KAGVTQTPRYLIKTRGQQVTLSCSPISGHRSVSWYQQTPGQGLQFLFEYFSETQRNKGNFPGRFSGRQFSNSRSEMNVSTLELGDSALYLCASSLEGTGVSKLFFGSGTQLSVL.

In its sample, this clonotype was seen a few times. The chain employs TRBV11-2 and TRBJ2-1, with a tentative D call TRBD2 (6 bases). Germline V gene sequence: CDR1 SGHAT, CDR2 FQNNGV. Between the trimmed V and J ends, which lost 4 bases and 4 bases, there was a span of 14 bases. This CDR3 spans 15 amino acids. CDR3 protein: CASSSLRGGYNEQFF. The CDR3 nucleotides are TGTGCCAGCAGCTCCCTACGGGGAGGTTACAATGAGCAGTTCTTC.

This clonotype has more than one count but fewer than ten. V is TRBV12-3 or TRBV12-4 and J is TRBJ2-7; 10 nucleotides line up with TRBD2. The junction had 9 bases not matched to a gene; V was cut back by 5 bases and J by 5 bases. The CDR3 covers 15 residues. As DNA, the CDR3 is TGTGCCAGCAGTATCGCTGGGACTAGCGACCACGAGCAGTACTTC. Translated: CASSIAGTSDHEQYF.

This clonotype was picked up a small number of times. The chain is built from TRBV7-2 and TRBJ2-7; TRBD2 aligns across 14 bases. Per germline, CDR1 SGHTA and CDR2 FQGNSA. The CDR3 covers 16 residues. J gave up 5 bases and V 4 bases, and 7 bases lay outside the gene matches. In nucleotides, the CDR3 is TGTGCCAGCAGCTCCCAATGGACTAGCGGGGGGAACGAGCAGTACTTC. Its translation is CASSSQWTSGGNEQYF.

A few counts support this clonotype. This chain links TRBV10-2 with TRBJ2-7, with D hard to call. The germline V gene encodes CDR1 WSHSY and CDR2 SAAADI. Trimming stripped 0 bases from V and 3 bases from J, with 3 bases between. This CDR3 is built from 12 residues. CDR3 amino acids: CASSESNYEQYF. CDR3 sequence (DNA): TGCGCCAGCAGTGAGTCGAACTACGAGCAGTACTTC.